What follows are 19 T cell receptor beta chains derived from one specimen sequenced in a study of blood T cell repertoires in COVID-19. This table comes from immunoSEQ multiplex PCR, and its TCRdb copy is limited to in-frame clones, with some not included. The data show roughly 92,000 clones, about nine tenths seen once. The sample comprised peripheral blood. The receptor source for this set is a woman older than 75 with acute or convalescent COVID-19.

The CDR3 coding sequence is TGCGCCAGCAGCTTGGCTCCACAGTCCTATGGCTACACCTTC. This codes for CASSLAPQSYGYTF. This chain joins TRBV5-1 and TRBJ1-2; D gene ambiguous. The germline gives CDR1 SGHRS, CDR2 YFSETQ. CDR3 length equals 14 residues. Trimming left V 0 bases short and J 4 bases short, with 10 bases between.

The CDR3 region is CASSPQQASYGYTF. In nucleotides, the CDR3 is TGTGCCAGCAGCCCACAACAGGCTAGCTATGGCTACACCTTC. The gene calls are TRBV7-9 and TRBJ1-2; possibly TRBD1 for D (5 bases). Trimming left V 5 bases short and J 4 bases short, with 14 bases between. This CDR3 is 14 amino acids long. Germline loops: CDR1 SEHNR, CDR2 FQNEAQ (reference sequence).

The CDR3 region has the DNA TGTGCCATCAGTGAACGGGTTGACTATGGCTACACCTTC. The encoded protein is CAISERVDYGYTF. V and J are TRBV10-3 and TRBJ1-2; D ambiguous. The CDR3 consists of 13 residues. Germline CDR1 ENHRY, CDR2 SYGVKD. V was cut by 3 bases and J by 3 bases, with 8 bases left in between.

V and J are TRBV25-1 and TRBJ2-5; D perhaps matches TRBD2 (6 bases). V was clipped by 1 base and J by 5 bases, with 11 bases between them. Germline-derived CDR1 and CDR2 are MGHDK and SYGVNS. The CDR3 is 14 amino acids. CDR3 sequence: CASSEWGGGETQYF. The CDR3 DNA reads TGTGCCAGCAGTGAATGGGGAGGTGGGGAGACCCAGTACTTC.

The CDR3 DNA follows: TGTGCCAGCAGCTTAAGAACGGGAGCTTATCAGGAGACCCAGTACTTC. Translation: CASSLRTGAYQETQYF. This chain links TRBV7-2 with TRBJ2-5, with D possibly matching TRBD2 (6 bases). Trimming stripped 2 bases from V and 5 bases from J, with 18 bases between. In germline, CDR1 is SGHTA, CDR2 FQGNSA. The CDR3 sequence is 16 residues long.

V and J are TRBV6-5 and TRBJ1-2, with TRBD1 identical over 7 bases. There are 16 residues in the CDR3. J lost 5 bases, V lost 4 bases, and 13 bases had no gene match. Germline V gene lookup returns CDR1 MNHEY and CDR2 SVGAGI. CDR3 DNA: TGTGCCAGCAGTTCAACTCAGACAGGGATATCTTATGGCTACACCTTC. It codes for CASSSTQTGISYGYTF.

The chain combines TRBV9 with TRBJ1-6; no clear D. V was cut by 2 bases and J by 8 bases, with 8 bases left in between. Germline CDR1 reads SGDLS; CDR2 reads YYNGEE. The CDR3 extends over 13 amino acids. CDR3 coding DNA: TGTGCCAGCAGCGTTTGGGCCTATTCACCCCTCCACTTT. Protein: CASSVWAYSPLHF. Together with reference TRBV9 and TRBJ1-6, the CDR3 gives the full variable domain: DSGVTQTPKHLITATGQRVTLRCSPRSGDLSVYWYQQSLDQGLQFLIQYYNGEERAKGNILERFSAQQFPDLHSELNLSSLELGDSALYFCASSVWAYSPLHFGNGTRLTVT.

This rearrangement joins TRBV4-3 to TRBJ2-4; no definite D call. Germline CDR1 is LGHNA and CDR2 is YSLEER. This CDR3 has 17 amino acids. The V gene lost 1 base and the J gene lost 6 bases, with 19 bases spanning the gap. The CDR3 sequence: CASSQGAYSGGVNIQYF. Here the CDR3 DNA reads TGCGCCAGCAGCCAAGGAGCCTACTCCGGTGGTGTAAACATTCAGTACTTC.

The J gene is TRBJ1-2, the V gene TRBV11-2, with D perhaps TRBD1 (5 bases). The CDR3 loop spans 14 amino acids. V was trimmed by 4 bases and J by 7 bases, leaving 16 bases between them. Germline V lookup: CDR1 SGHAT, CDR2 FQNNGV. This chain's CDR3 is CASSYGGILGGYTF. The CDR3 DNA reads as TGTGCCAGCAGCTATGGGGGGATATTAGGTGGCTACACCTTC.

CDR3 nucleotides: TGTGCCAGCAGCCAGGGCAGGGGGAGCAATCAGCCCCAGCATTTT. Amino acid sequence: CASSQGRGSNQPQHF. This sequence joins TRBV4-2 and TRBJ1-5; 7 bases fit TRBD1. The trim removed 3 bases at V and 1 base at J, leaving 3 bases unmatched. CDR1 is LGHNA, CDR2 YNFKEQ, per germline. The CDR3 covers 15 residues.

This chain uses TRBV19 with TRBJ2-3, with 9 positions matching TRBD1. This CDR3 has 16 residues. Germline lookup yields CDR1 LNHDA and CDR2 SQIVND (reference sequence). J was trimmed by 7 bases and V by 3 bases; bases with no gene match: 11. The CDR3 spells CASSISYRGQGNTQYF. For the CDR3, the DNA is TGTGCCAGTAGTATCTCCTACAGGGGGCAGGGAAATACGCAGTATTTT.

V is TRBV7-8 and J is TRBJ2-7; 7 bases are shared with TRBD1. The CDR3 covers 12 residues. Germline V gene data show CDR1 as SGHVS and CDR2 as FQNEAQ. The junction had 2 bases not matched to a gene; V was cut back by 3 bases and J by 6 bases. The CDR3 region is CASSFSGGEQYF. The CDR3, as DNA: TGTGCCAGCAGCTTCTCAGGGGGCGAGCAGTACTTC.

This clone occurred once. The CDR3 is CASMYAVAGELFF. CDR3 DNA: TGTGCCAGCATGTACGCAGTCGCCGGGGAGCTGTTTTTT. The rearrangement joins TRBV6-5 to TRBJ2-2; no firm D call. The CDR3 has 13 amino acids. With 7 bases removed from V and 6 bases from J, the gap between germline ends came to 12 bases. CDR1 and CDR2 (germline): MNHEY, SVGAGI.

The chain has TRBV3-1 (or the pseudogene TRBV3-2) and TRBJ1-4; D gene unclear. The CDR3 has 12 amino acids. Trimming removed 1 base from V and 13 bases from J, with 10 bases in between. The germline V gene encodes CDR1 LGHDT and CDR2 YNNKEL (reference sequence). The CDR3 loop reads CASSQGERVLFF. The CDR3 nucleotides read TGTGCCAGCAGCCAAGGAGAAAGAGTACTGTTTTTT.

The chain couples TRBV30 to TRBJ1-2; 8 positions agree with TRBD1. J gave up 7 bases and V 2 bases, and 9 bases lay outside the gene matches. The CDR3 covers 14 residues. The germline gives CDR1 GTSNPN, CDR2 SVGIG (reference sequence). The CDR3 nucleotides read TGTGCCTGGAGTCAATCAGGGGGCGCTTTTGGCTACACCTTC. Its translation is CAWSQSGGAFGYTF.

The V call is TRBV7-9, the J call TRBJ2-7, with TRBD2 as a possible D gene (6 bases). The CDR3 length is 13 residues. V lost 5 bases to trimming and J lost 2 bases, with 10 bases between them. Germline V gives CDR1 SEHNR, CDR2 FQNEAQ (reference sequence). The chain's CDR3 is CASSLGGTYEQYF. Here the CDR3 DNA reads TGTGCCAGCAGCCTTGGGGGGACCTACGAGCAGTACTTC.

A single count supports this clone. This rearrangement joins TRBV7-2 to TRBJ2-7, with TRBD2 matching 7 bases. The CDR3 is 18 amino acids. Germline CDR1 and CDR2: SGHTA and FQGNSA. Trimming removed 2 bases from V and 5 bases from J; junction bases left unmatched: 18. CDR3 DNA: TGTGCCAGCAGCTTAACCCCAGCGGGGCTGCTGGGGCCCCACGAGCAGTACTTC. Translated: CASSLTPAGLLGPHEQYF.

The chain links TRBV25-1 to TRBJ1-6; D possibly corresponds to TRBD1 (6 bases). V gave up 3 bases and J gave up 13 bases, with 16 bases separating them. Germline V gene sequence: CDR1 MGHDK, CDR2 SYGVNS. CDR3 size: 14 residues. CDR3 bases: TGTGCCAGCAGTGACAGGGGTGGGTTCGGGCCCCTCCACTTT. This encodes CASSDRGGFGPLHF. Based on the CDR3 plus reference TRBV25-1 and TRBJ1-6, the full variable domain is EADIYQTPRYLVIGTGKKITLECSQTMGHDKMYWYQQDPGMELHLIHYSYGVNSTEKGDLSSESTVSRIRTEHFPLTLESARPSHTSQYLCASSDRGGFGPLHFGNGTRLTVT.

The chain carries TRBV6-1 and TRBJ1-1, with a possible D match to TRBD1 (6 bases). V lost 3 bases and J lost 6, with 14 bases in between. This CDR3 has 14 residues. Germline lookup yields CDR1 MNHNS and CDR2 SASEGT. The CDR3 loop is CASSDGQGWPEAFF. The CDR3 DNA reads TGTGCCAGCAGTGACGGCCAGGGGTGGCCTGAAGCTTTCTTT.